Below, 28 T cell receptor beta chains from the same sample are listed, as sequenced in a study of prognosis after radiotherapy for stage I lung cancer. Two-round multiplex PCR amplified TCR beta CDR3 from genomic DNA. Gene-specific TRBV and TRBJ primers were used in PCR round one. TCRdb processed the multiplex PCR reads anew with MiXCR; each CDR3 protein has one entry. The table has over 20,000 distinct CDR3 sequences, under 40% seen once; the top ten hold 60% to 65%. The input for sequencing was PBMCs, taken before or after stereotactic body radiation therapy (not recorded which). These receptor sequences come from a donor over 45 with non-small cell lung cancer.

Remarks on this clonotype: Germline and junction disagree at one end, which may indicate a read error. This sequence joins TRBV12-3 or TRBV12-4 and TRBJ2-7; possible D gene TRBD2, 7 bases. CDR3 size: 23 residues. This chain's CDR3 is CDSSFYIFSAEGRGALHSYEQYF. The CDR3 nucleotides read TGTGACAGCAGCTTCTACATCTTCAGTGCCGAGGGGAGGGGGGCGCTCCACTCCTACGAGCAGTACTTC.

This clonotype was seen at least ten times. The chain combines TRBV13 with TRBJ1-3; D uncertain. The CDR3 spans 14 residues. Deletions cut 0 bases from V and 3 bases from J, with 6 bases between. Germline V gives CDR1 PRHDT, CDR2 FYEKMQ (reference sequence). CDR3 DNA: TGTGCCAGCAGCTTAGGCCTTTTTGGAAACACCATATATTTT. Its translation is CASSLGLFGNTIYF.

This clonotype appeared many times. The V and J genes are TRBV11-3 and TRBJ2-7, with D unresolved. Germline CDR1 and CDR2: SGHNT and YENEEA. V lost 1 base and J 2 bases, leaving 6 bases between the germline ends. CDR3 length equals 13 residues. The CDR3 protein is CASSLAGAYEQYF. The CDR3 nucleotides are TGTGCCAGCAGCTTAGCAGGAGCCTACGAGCAGTACTTC.

This clonotype was recorded many times. One end of the junction varies from germline; a read error may be responsible. This rearrangement joins TRBV6-5 to TRBJ2-7; D ambiguous. This CDR3 comprises 13 residues. CDR1 is MNHEY and CDR2 is SVGAGI in the germline V gene. As DNA, the CDR3 is TGTGCCAGCAGTAACTCAGGCTCCTACGAGCAGTACTTC. This codes for CASSNSGSYEQYF.

The table lists this clonotype with many counts. The rearrangement uses TRBV12-5 and TRBJ2-1; 8 bases are a match to TRBD2. Germline V gene lookup returns CDR1 LGHNT and CDR2 FRNRAP. Trimming removed 7 bases from V and 7 bases from J; junction bases left unmatched: 12. This CDR3 contains 15 residues. The CDR3 loop is CASASGLAGQNEQFF. CDR3 nucleotides: TGTGCTAGTGCCTCCGGGCTAGCGGGTCAGAATGAGCAGTTCTTC.

The chain employs TRBV19 and TRBJ1-5, with D perhaps TRBD1 (6 bases). Trimming took 6 bases from V and 4 from J, leaving 13 bases between them. The germline V gene encodes CDR1 LNHDA and CDR2 SQIVND (reference sequence). The CDR3 totals 14 residues. The CDR3 nucleotides read TGTGCCAGTAGGTCAGGGGCGGGTAATCAGCCCCAGCATTTT. It encodes CASRSGAGNQPQHF.

As to this clonotype: A junction end diverges from the germline sequence, so it may reflect a read error. V and J are TRBV6-1 and TRBJ2-6; possibly TRBD1 or TRBD2 for D (7 bases each). From germline, CDR1 is MNHNS and CDR2 SASEGT. This CDR3 spans 17 amino acids. CDR3 region: CASSALGGGSGDNVLTF. The CDR3, as DNA: TGTGCCAGCAGTGCATTGGGAGGGGGCTCTGGGGACAACGTCCTGACTTTC.

In its sample, this clonotype was seen many times. The chain carries TRBV11-3 and TRBJ2-5, with D possibly being TRBD1 (7 bases). Germline CDR1 and CDR2: SGHNT and YENEEA. V lost 2 bases and J lost 4, with 8 bases in between. The CDR3 runs 13 residues. The CDR3 is CASSLQGGETQYF. CDR3 DNA sequence: TGTGCCAGCAGCTTACAGGGGGGAGAGACCCAGTACTTC. Complete variable domain (other parts from reference TRBV11-3 and TRBJ2-5): EAGVVQSPRYKIIEKKQPVAFWCNPISGHNTLYWYLQNLGQGPELLIRYENEEAVDDSQLPKDRFSAERLKGVDSTLKIQPAELGDSAVYLCASSLQGGETQYFGPGTRLLVL.

Here the CDR3 reads CASSIASLAGFRNEQFF. CDR3 sequence (DNA): TGTGCCAGTAGTATCGCCTCTCTAGCGGGGTTCCGCAATGAGCAGTTCTTC. The chain has TRBV19 and TRBJ2-1, with 9 positions matching TRBD2. CDR3 length equals 17 residues. The V gene's germline CDR1 is LNHDA and CDR2 SQIVND (reference sequence). The ends lost 3 bases at V and 6 bases at J; junction bases unmatched: 12.

This clonotype was picked up many times. The chain is built from TRBV20-1 and TRBJ1-1; D is unresolved. Looked up from germline, CDR1 is DFQATT and CDR2 is SNEGSKA (reference sequence). The CDR3 runs 13 residues. V was pared by 1 base and J by 4 bases, with 10 bases between. CDR3 in amino acids: CSARGPLSTEAFF. DNA for the CDR3: TGCAGTGCTAGAGGGCCCCTCTCCACTGAAGCTTTCTTT.

This clonotype is labeled as medium-sized. This chain uses TRBV6-1 with TRBJ2-1; TRBD1 is a possible D gene (6 bases). The CDR3 covers 14 residues. Germline V gene sequence: CDR1 MNHNS, CDR2 SASEGT. The V end lost 5 bases, the J end lost 4 bases, and 12 bases lay between the germline ends. In DNA form, the CDR3 reads TGTGCCAGCAGTCTCTCAGGGGCATACAATGAGCAGTTCTTC. It encodes CASSLSGAYNEQFF.

The chain employs TRBV6-1 and TRBJ1-6; TRBD1 might be the D (5 bases). Germline V gene lookup returns CDR1 MNHNS and CDR2 SASEGT. V lost 0 bases and J lost 7, with 10 bases in between. The CDR3 length is 15 residues. CDR3 sequence (DNA): TGTGCCAGCAGTGAAGCTGGGGGTCGGAATTCACCCCTCCACTTT. Translating gives CASSEAGGRNSPLHF.

This clonotype was counted ten times or more. The chain joins TRBV30 to TRBJ1-6, with D tentatively TRBD1 (5 bases). Germline V gene data show CDR1 as GTSNPN and CDR2 as SVGIG (reference sequence). CDR3 length: 16 residues. Trimming pared 0 bases from V and 6 bases from J, leaving 15 bases between. The CDR3 region has the DNA TGTGCCTGGAGTGTAAAAGGCCAGGGCGGTAATTCACCCCTCCACTTT. This translates into CAWSVKGQGGNSPLHF.

Notes on this clonotype: A much bigger clone sits one base away, suggesting this may be a read error. The chain employs TRBV14 and TRBJ1-1, with TRBD1 identical over 8 bases. The germline CDR1 and CDR2 sequences are SGHDN and FVKESK. The CDR3 is 17 amino acids. Trimming removed 1 base from V and 5 bases from J; junction bases left unmatched: 12. The CDR3 loop is CASSQACQGAGKTEAFF. CDR3 nucleotides: TGTGCCAGCAGCCAAGCCTGTCAGGGGGCAGGGAAAACTGAAGCTTTCTTT.

This clonotype was detected ten times or more. V is TRBV5-1 and J is TRBJ2-1; 7 bases agree with TRBD2. This CDR3 spans 16 amino acids. In germline, CDR1 is SGHRS, CDR2 YFSETQ. V shed 0 bases and J 6 bases; nucleotides not matched to a gene: 9. CDR3 amino acids: CASSLVTGGGRNEQFF. CDR3 coding DNA: TGCGCCAGCAGCTTGGTAACGGGAGGAGGTCGCAATGAGCAGTTCTTC.

Regarding this clonotype: A far larger clone is one base from this, pointing to a likely read error. The chain couples TRBV6-4 to TRBJ1-4; D call uncertain. This CDR3 is built from 14 residues. The germline V gene encodes CDR1 MRHNA and CDR2 SNTAGT. The V end was cut by 6 bases, the J end by 8 bases, with 16 bases between. The CDR3 is CASRLRWRGEKLFF. The CDR3 DNA reads as TGTGCCAGCAGACTCAGGTGGCGAGGGGAAAAACTGTTTTTT.

At least ten counts were recorded for this clonotype. The V call is TRBV20-1, the J call TRBJ2-7, with D possibly matching TRBD2 (5 bases). The germline CDR1 and CDR2 sequences are DFQATT and SNEGSKA (reference sequence). Trimming pared 0 bases from V and 6 bases from J, leaving 12 bases between. This CDR3 has 13 amino acids. CDR3 loop: CSAREDFLGEQYF. The CDR3, as DNA: TGCAGTGCTAGAGAGGACTTCCTCGGCGAGCAGTACTTC.

This clonotype has ten or more counts. V usage is TRBV7-9 and J usage is TRBJ1-1; no firm D call. From germline, CDR1 is SEHNR and CDR2 FQNEAQ (reference sequence). V dropped 2 bases and J dropped 5 bases, with 6 bases sitting between them. This CDR3 spans 12 amino acids. This CDR3 is CASSLFETEAFF. The CDR3 DNA reads as TGTGCCAGCAGCTTATTCGAGACTGAAGCTTTCTTT.

At least ten counts were recorded for this clonotype. The V gene is TRBV4-1, the J gene TRBJ1-2; D gene ambiguous. The CDR3 has 18 residues. The germline V and J ends were trimmed by 0 bases and 6 bases, with 23 bases remaining between them. The germline gives CDR1 MGHRA, CDR2 YSYEKL. Here the CDR3 reads CASSQDPVSLGYSNGYTF. DNA of the CDR3: TGCGCCAGCAGCCAAGATCCGGTGAGCTTGGGGTATTCGAATGGCTACACCTTC.

The chain links TRBV11-2 to TRBJ1-4; D perhaps matches TRBD1 (6 bases). Looked up from germline, CDR1 is SGHAT and CDR2 is FQNNGV. The CDR3 has 15 amino acids. Trimming took off 1 base at V and 7 bases at J, with 13 bases between the two ends. In nucleotides, the CDR3 is TGTGCCAGCAGCTTAGGGTATGGGGGCGGTGAAAAACTGTTTTTT. It encodes CASSLGYGGGEKLFF.

The table lists this clonotype with a few counts. This may be a read error, as it is one base from a much larger clone. The chain employs TRBV19 and TRBJ2-1; D assignment may be TRBD1 or TRBD2 (6 bases each). V dropped 2 bases and J dropped 5 bases, with 13 bases sitting between them. Germline loops: CDR1 LNHDA, CDR2 SQIVND (reference sequence). This CDR3 contains 15 residues. CDR3 in amino acids: CASSIWGAHDNEQFF. The DNA of the CDR3 is TGTGCCAGTAGTATATGGGGGGCGCATGACAATGAGCAGTTCTTC.

The chain combines TRBV7-2 with TRBJ1-2; D call uncertain. This CDR3 comprises 10 residues. V was shortened by 8 bases and J by 6 bases, with 7 bases between the two germline ends. Germline V gene lookup returns CDR1 SGHTA and CDR2 FQGNSA. The CDR3 DNA sequence: TGTGCCAGCGTGAGGGATGGCTACACCTTC. The encoded protein is CASVRDGYTF.

There are many counts of this clonotype. This rearrangement joins TRBV5-1 to TRBJ2-1; no reliable D call. The germline V and J ends were trimmed by 0 bases and 2 bases, with 12 bases remaining between them. Germline assignment: CDR1 SGHRS and CDR2 YFSETQ. The CDR3 contains 16 residues. DNA of the CDR3: TGCGCCAGCAGCTTGGGTGGGGTAGGCCCCTACAATGAGCAGTTCTTC. Its protein is CASSLGGVGPYNEQFF.

This clonotype was recorded at least ten times. CDR3 residues: CASSQDTNTDTQYF. For the CDR3, the DNA is TGCGCCAGCAGCCAAGATACCAACACAGATACGCAGTATTTT. The rearrangement uses TRBV4-1 and TRBJ2-3; D is ambiguous. The CDR3 extends over 14 amino acids. CDR1 and CDR2 from the germline V gene are MGHRA and YSYEKL. Trimming removed 0 bases at V and 2 bases at J, with 6 bases between.

A note on this clonotype: A far larger clone is just one base off, so this is likely a read error. This chain connects TRBV6-8 to TRBJ1-6; no clear D gene. The CDR3 is 12 amino acids. Germline V gene sequence: CDR1 MNHGY, CDR2 SAAAGT. The CDR3 DNA sequence: TGTGACAGCAGCAAGTATAATTCACCCCTCCACTTT. Protein sequence: CDSSKYNSPLHF.

This clonotype showed up many times. V and J are TRBV7-2 and TRBJ1-2, with no clear D. V dropped 1 base and J dropped 3 bases, with 12 bases sitting between them. Germline assignment: CDR1 SGHTA and CDR2 FQGNSA. The CDR3 has 15 amino acids. The CDR3 is CASSLVSAADYGYTF. CDR3 DNA: TGTGCCAGCAGCTTAGTTTCGGCGGCGGACTATGGCTACACCTTC.

As regards this clonotype: This sequence may be a read error, since a much larger clone differs from it by one base. This rearrangement joins TRBV27 to TRBJ2-7, with D maybe TRBD1 (5 bases). V was clipped by 3 bases and J by 6 bases, with 15 bases between them. This CDR3 has 14 amino acids. Germline values: CDR1 MNHEY, CDR2 SMNVEV (reference sequence). The CDR3 loop reads CASSLYSGCTEQYF. The DNA for the CDR3 is TGTGCCAGCAGTTTGTACTCAGGGTGTACCGAGCAGTACTTC.

The V gene is TRBV2, the J gene TRBJ1-2; D unresolved. The germline V and J ends were trimmed by 5 bases and 4 bases, with 11 bases remaining between them. This CDR3 region has 13 residues. The V gene's germline CDR1 is SNHLY and CDR2 FYNNEI. CDR3 in amino acids: CASSPTSIYGYTF. The CDR3 region has the DNA TGTGCCAGCAGTCCCACAAGTATCTATGGCTACACCTTC.